This TCR beta chain was captured in a study of T cells in Graves' hyperthyroidism and ophthalmopathy. V was trimmed by 4 bases and J by 5 bases, leaving 10 bases between them. The CDR3 is made up of 13 amino acids. In germline, CDR1 is LGHDT, CDR2 YNNKEL (reference sequence). The authors deemed Graves' hyperthyroidism stable absent ophthalmopathy progression within 18 months. Hyperthyroidism had been newly diagnosed in patients aged 18 to 65, and its duration was under 2 months. The study based diagnoses on clinical symptoms, serum thyroxine and TRAb, thyroid ultrasound and orbital computed tomography. A roughly 10 ml volume of fresh peripheral blood provided the PBMCs. Amplified TCR beta CDR3 regions came from RNA transcripts. When the TCR CDR3 underwent first-round RT-PCR, the HTBI primer set was used. TCRdb used MiXCR to reprocess the multiplex PCR reads, holding one entry per CDR3 protein. The sample lists about 590,000 distinct CDR3 sequences; less than 20% were seen once.

This clonotype was counted between two and nine times. The source is a woman aged 25 to 39 with Graves' hyperthyroidism. The sequenced sample was blood. The chain joins TRBV3-1 to TRBJ2-3; the D gene is possibly TRBD1 (5 bases). DNA for the CDR3: TGTGCCAGCAGCCCCCCAGGGATAGATACGCAGTATTTT. This codes for CASSPPGIDTQYF.